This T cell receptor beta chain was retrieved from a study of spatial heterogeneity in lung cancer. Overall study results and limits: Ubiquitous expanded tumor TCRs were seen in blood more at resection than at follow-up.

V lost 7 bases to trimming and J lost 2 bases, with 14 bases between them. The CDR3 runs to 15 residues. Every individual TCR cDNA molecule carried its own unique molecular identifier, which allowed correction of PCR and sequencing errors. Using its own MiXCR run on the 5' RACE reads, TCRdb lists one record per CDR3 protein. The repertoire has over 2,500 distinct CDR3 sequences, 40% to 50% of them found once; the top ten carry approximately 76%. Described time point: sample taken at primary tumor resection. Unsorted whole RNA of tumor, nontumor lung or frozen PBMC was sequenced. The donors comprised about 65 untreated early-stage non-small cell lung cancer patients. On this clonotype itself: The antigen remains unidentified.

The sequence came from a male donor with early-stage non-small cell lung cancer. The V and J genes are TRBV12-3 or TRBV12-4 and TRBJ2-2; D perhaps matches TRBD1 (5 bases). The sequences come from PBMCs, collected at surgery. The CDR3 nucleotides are TGTGCCAGCATCTGGGGAAGGGGCAACACCGGGGAGCTGTTTTTT. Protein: CASIWGRGNTGELFF.